The sequence of this TCR beta chain was determined in a study of response to subunit inactivated influenza vaccine. The CDR3 length is 13 residues. The trim removed 5 bases at V and 8 bases at J, leaving 8 bases unmatched. CDR1 SGHTA and CDR2 FQGNSA come from the germline V gene. TCRdb re-called the RT-PCR reads through MiXCR, storing one row per CDR3 protein. The sample has 500,000 to 600,000 distinct CDR3 sequences, more than 15% seen once. General study findings and limits: It was suggested by the authors that few new T cells are recruited by each seasonal influenza vaccination.

This clonotype was detected a few times. Its antigen is still unknown. V gene TRBV7-2 combines with J gene TRBJ1-2; 7 positions agree with TRBD1. This material consisted of CD4+ T cells sorted from PBMCs, taken 23 months after vaccination. The receptor was derived from a man between 50 and 69 years old who received an inactivated influenza vaccine. The CDR3 region is CASSPKRDSGYTF. The CDR3 DNA reads as TGTGCCAGCAGCCCAAAAAGGGACAGCGGCTACACCTTC.